A single sample gave rise to the 25 T cell receptor beta chains below, sequenced in a study of blood T cell repertoires in COVID-19 (dated by TCRdb to about 2020). The library was built by means of the immunoSEQ multiplex PCR assay. Drawn from immuneACCESS, this table holds only the in-frame rearrangements with V and J called that TCRdb kept. Clones are partly lost; checked studies trace under half to an unresolved V gene and leave the rest unexplained. Recorded for this sample are roughly 280,000 clones; around nine tenths of them occurred a single time. The top ten constitute over 5% of the sample. Sequencing was carried out using peripheral blood. The receptors were gathered from a woman in her fifties or sixties with COVID-19, enrolled during active disease.

J is TRBJ1-5 and V is TRBV5-6; D is unresolved. V was pared by 4 bases and J by 9 bases, with 14 bases between. The CDR3 covers 13 residues. Germline V gene sequence: CDR1 SGHDT, CDR2 YYEEEE. The CDR3 sequence is CASSRQPGGPQHF. The CDR3 region has the DNA TGTGCCAGCAGCAGACAACCTGGTGGGCCCCAGCATTTT.

The gene calls are TRBV7-6 and TRBJ2-1; 9 nucleotides align to TRBD1. This CDR3 comprises 15 residues. With 0 bases clipped from V and 7 bases from J, the junction kept 4 bases outside the gene matches. Germline assignment: CDR1 SGHVS and CDR2 FNYEAQ. CDR3 protein: CASSLAPDRGNEQFF. Here the CDR3 DNA reads TGTGCCAGCAGCTTAGCCCCAGACAGGGGGAATGAGCAGTTCTTC.

CDR3 region: CASSLSIWGSAEAFF. The CDR3 coding sequence is TGTGCCAGCAGTTTATCGATTTGGGGCTCGGCTGAAGCTTTCTTT. The J gene is TRBJ1-1, the V gene TRBV27; D perhaps matches TRBD1 (5 bases). V shed 0 bases and J shed 6 bases, with 14 bases lying between them. Germline V gene lookup returns CDR1 MNHEY and CDR2 SMNVEV (reference sequence). This CDR3 contains 15 residues.

The chain couples TRBV15 to TRBJ1-3, with D possibly being TRBD1 (6 bases). The ends were cut back, 5 bases at V and 1 base at J, with 9 bases in the middle. The CDR3 has 14 amino acids. The germline CDR1 and CDR2 sequences are LNHNV and YYDKDF (reference sequence). For the CDR3, the DNA is TGTGCCACCAGCGTAGGGGGTTCTGGAAACACCATATATTTT. Translation gives CATSVGGSGNTIYF.

The chain links TRBV7-2 to TRBJ2-7, with TRBD2 matching 9 bases. CDR3 length equals 18 residues. V gave up 5 bases and J gave up 4 bases; unmatched junction bases: 18. Germline V gene data show CDR1 as SGHTA and CDR2 as FQGNSA. In nucleotides, the CDR3 is TGTGCCAGCAGCCTACAGACTAGCGGCTCCGCCTGGAGTTACGAGCAGTACTTC. Amino acids: CASSLQTSGSAWSYEQYF.

J is TRBJ2-1 and V is TRBV11-1; D gene ambiguous. CDR1 and CDR2 from the germline V gene are SGHAT and FQDESV (reference sequence). The V end lost 1 base, the J end lost 0 bases, and 10 bases lay between the germline ends. The length of the CDR3 is 16 residues. Here the CDR3 reads CASSLGGGTSYNEQFF. The CDR3 nucleotides are TGTGCCAGCAGCTTAGGTGGCGGAACCTCCTACAATGAGCAGTTCTTC.

The rearrangement links TRBV6-5 to TRBJ1-2; D unresolved. CDR3 length equals 12 residues. Germline V gene lookup returns CDR1 MNHEY and CDR2 SVGAGI. Between the trimmed V and J ends, which lost 4 bases and 6 bases, there was a span of 9 bases. The CDR3 bases are TGTGCCAGCAGTTCCCCGTTTAATGGCTACACCTTC. Translation: CASSSPFNGYTF.

This rearrangement joins TRBV2 to TRBJ1-5; perhaps TRBD1 as D (6 bases). Trimming removed 6 bases from V and 2 bases from J, with 17 bases in between. Germline V gene sequence: CDR1 SNHLY, CDR2 FYNNEI. CDR3 length: 16 residues. In nucleotides, the CDR3 is TGTGCCAGCAGCCTACCCGGGGGGCTCGGCAATCAGCCCCAGCATTTT. Its translation: CASSLPGGLGNQPQHF.

CDR3 nucleotides: TGTGCCAGCAGGATCCGGACAGGGAAGAATGGCTACACCTTC. This encodes CASRIRTGKNGYTF. This chain uses TRBV27 with TRBJ1-2, with 8 positions matching TRBD1. CDR1 and CDR2 from the germline V gene are MNHEY and SMNVEV (reference sequence). This CDR3 is built from 14 residues. V was pared by 6 bases and J by 6 bases, with 9 bases of the junction left unmatched.

This chain connects TRBV28 to TRBJ1-6; the D is unclear. CDR3 length equals 15 residues. V lost 6 bases and J lost 6, with 15 bases in between. The germline CDR1 and CDR2 sequences are MDHEN and SYDVKM. This chain's CDR3 is CASSRVEGLNSPLHF. DNA of the CDR3: TGTGCCAGCAGCCGGGTCGAAGGCCTTAATTCACCCCTCCACTTT.

The CDR3 bases are TGTGCCAGCAGCCGTATTAGCGGGTTGGGCGAGCAGTTCTTC. Its protein is CASSRISGLGEQFF. The genes are TRBV7-9 and TRBJ2-1; 7 nucleotides agree with TRBD2. Trimming removed 5 bases from V and 10 bases from J; junction bases left unmatched: 11. This CDR3 is built from 14 residues. Looked up from germline, CDR1 is SEHNR and CDR2 is FQNEAQ (reference sequence).

V and J are TRBV7-2 and TRBJ1-6; 8 bases agree with TRBD1. Germline V gene sequence: CDR1 SGHTA, CDR2 FQGNSA. Germline trimming cut 3 bases from V and 5 bases from J; bases unmatched to any gene: 3. This CDR3 region has 15 residues. The CDR3 DNA follows: TGTGCCAGCAGCTTGGGCAGGGGGCATAATTCACCCCTCCACTTT. Translated: CASSLGRGHNSPLHF.

A remark on this clone: A far larger clone is one nucleotide away, so this likely arose from a read error. The rearrangement links TRBV6-5 to TRBJ2-2; D ambiguous. V was shortened by 5 bases and J by 2 bases, with 12 bases between the two germline ends. The germline V gene has CDR1 MNHEY and CDR2 SVGAGI. The CDR3 is 15 amino acids. CDR3 sequence (DNA): TGTGCCAGCAGTAATGATGCGGAAAACACCGGGGAGCTGTTTTTT. It is translated as CASSNDAENTGELFF.

This clone was seen a few times. This chain uses TRBV7-9 with TRBJ2-5, with a weak D call TRBD2 (6 bases). V lost 1 base and J lost 9, with 15 bases in between. Germline CDR1 reads SEHNR; CDR2 reads FQNEAQ (reference sequence). The CDR3 is made up of 14 amino acids. The DNA for the CDR3 is TGTGCCAGCAGCTTAGATGGACCCTCGGGGGCCCAGTACTTC. This gives the protein CASSLDGPSGAQYF.

The V call is TRBV3-1 (or the pseudogene TRBV3-2), the J call TRBJ2-5; TRBD2 aligns across 13 bases. The CDR3 loop spans 12 amino acids. V lost 5 bases, J lost 14 bases, and 5 bases stayed unmatched. From germline, CDR1 is LGHDT and CDR2 YNNKEL (reference sequence). The CDR3 loop is CASSAGTSGVYF. CDR3 DNA: TGTGCCAGCAGCGCCGGGACTAGCGGGGTTTACTTC.

The rearrangement joins TRBV4-2 to TRBJ2-5; possible D gene TRBD1, 8 bases. Germline CDR1 LGHNA, CDR2 YNFKEQ. Trimming removed 3 bases at V and 5 bases at J, with 22 bases between. The CDR3 runs to 17 residues. CDR3 protein: CASSQGGLQGAWETQYF. For the CDR3, the DNA is TGTGCCAGCAGCCAGGGAGGGTTGCAGGGGGCCTGGGAGACCCAGTACTTC.

V gene TRBV5-1 combines with J gene TRBJ2-4; D not certain. V was trimmed by 0 bases and J by 0 bases, leaving 7 bases between them. The germline V gene encodes CDR1 SGHRS and CDR2 YFSETQ. The CDR3 is made up of 15 amino acids. The CDR3, as DNA: TGCGCCAGCAGCTTGGCGGTAGCAGCCAAAAACATTCAGTACTTC. This translates into CASSLAVAAKNIQYF.

V is TRBV18 and J is TRBJ2-2; 8 bases are a match to TRBD2. CDR1 and CDR2 (germline): KGHSH, LQKENI. Trimming cost V 4 bases and J 0 bases; bases outside gene matches: 4. The CDR3 loop spans 16 amino acids. CDR3 coding DNA: TGTGCCAGCTCACGGGCGGGGGGCCCGAACACCGGGGAGCTGTTTTTT. Amino acid sequence: CASSRAGGPNTGELFF. The complete variable domain, with remaining parts taken from reference TRBV18 and TRBJ2-2, reads NAGVMQNPRHLVRRRGQEARLRCSPMKGHSHVYWYRQLPEEGLKFMVYLQKENIIDESGMPKERFSAEFPKEGPSILRIQQVVRGDSAAYFCASSRAGGPNTGELFFGEGSRLTVL.

This chain joins TRBV9 and TRBJ2-1; TRBD2 might be the D (5 bases). The CDR3 runs 15 residues. The V end lost 0 bases, the J end lost 8 bases, and 15 bases lay between the germline ends. The germline gives CDR1 SGDLS, CDR2 YYNGEE. Here the CDR3 reads CASSVGLAFDYEQFF. In DNA, the CDR3 is TGTGCCAGCAGCGTAGGCCTAGCCTTCGACTATGAGCAGTTCTTC.

V is TRBV7-6 and J is TRBJ2-7, with a weak D call TRBD1 (6 bases). Germline assignment: CDR1 SGHVS and CDR2 FNYEAQ. The CDR3 sequence is 17 residues long. The ends were cut back, 2 bases at V and 4 bases at J, with 21 bases in the middle. The chain's CDR3 is CASSLRGKTVLQYEQYF. Here the CDR3 DNA reads TGTGCCAGCAGCTTAAGGGGGAAAACGGTCTTACAATACGAGCAGTACTTC.

The chain combines TRBV9 with TRBJ2-1; 11 bases align to TRBD2. Trimming cost V 0 bases and J 5 bases; bases outside gene matches: 7. Germline CDR1 SGDLS, CDR2 YYNGEE. The length of the CDR3 is 17 residues. CDR3 loop: CASSVGLAGRRDNEQFF. In DNA, the CDR3 is TGTGCCAGCAGCGTAGGACTAGCGGGAAGGCGAGACAATGAGCAGTTCTTC. Drawing the rest from reference TRBV9 and TRBJ2-1, the complete variable domain is DSGVTQTPKHLITATGQRVTLRCSPRSGDLSVYWYQQSLDQGLQFLIQYYNGEERAKGNILERFSAQQFPDLHSELNLSSLELGDSALYFCASSVGLAGRRDNEQFFGPGTRLTVL.

V and J are TRBV9 and TRBJ2-7; D may be TRBD2 (5 bases). CDR3 length: 13 amino acids. CDR1 is SGDLS, CDR2 YYNGEE, per germline. V shed 1 base and J shed 6 bases, with 11 bases lying between them. The CDR3: CASSVKLASEQYF. The CDR3 bases are TGTGCCAGCAGCGTAAAGTTAGCGAGCGAGCAGTACTTC.

V gene TRBV18 combines with J gene TRBJ2-7; no definite D call. Trimming took 6 bases from V and 3 from J, leaving 12 bases between them. This CDR3 region has 13 residues. Germline V gives CDR1 KGHSH, CDR2 LQKENI. The CDR3 nucleotides read TGTGCCAGCTCCCAGGCCTCTGGCTACGAGCAGTACTTC. This sequence encodes CASSQASGYEQYF.

The gene calls are TRBV3-1 (or the pseudogene TRBV3-2) and TRBJ2-7, with no clear D. The ends were cut back, 4 bases at V and 1 base at J, with 17 bases in the middle. Germline V lookup: CDR1 LGHDT, CDR2 YNNKEL (reference sequence). The length of the CDR3 is 16 residues. CDR3 residues: CASSRRGSRSSYEQYF. The CDR3 bases are TGTGCCAGCAGCCGCCGTGGGTCTCGGAGTTCCTACGAGCAGTACTTC.

The chain links TRBV28 to TRBJ2-7; D may be TRBD2 (6 bases). The V and J ends lost 7 bases and 4 bases respectively, with 17 bases between them. The CDR3 contains 14 residues. In germline, CDR1 is MDHEN, CDR2 SYDVKM. CDR3 bases: TGTGCCAGCACGAGGAGGGTACCGCCTTACGAGCAGTACTTC. Encoded protein: CASTRRVPPYEQYF.